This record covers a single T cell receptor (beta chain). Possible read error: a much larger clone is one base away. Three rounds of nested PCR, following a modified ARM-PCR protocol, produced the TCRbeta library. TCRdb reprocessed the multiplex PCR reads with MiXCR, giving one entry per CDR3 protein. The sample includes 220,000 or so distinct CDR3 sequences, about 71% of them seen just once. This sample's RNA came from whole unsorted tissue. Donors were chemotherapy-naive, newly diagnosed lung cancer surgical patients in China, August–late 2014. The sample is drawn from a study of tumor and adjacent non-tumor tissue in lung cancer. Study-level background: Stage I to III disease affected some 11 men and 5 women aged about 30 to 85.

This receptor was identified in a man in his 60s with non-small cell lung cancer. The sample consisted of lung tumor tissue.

CDR3 in DNA: TGCAGTGCTAGAAGTCAGGGGGCCTACAATGAGCAGTGCTTC. Amino acid sequence: CSARSQGAYNEQCF. This chain connects TRBV20-1 to TRBJ2-1; 8 positions match TRBD1. Germline-derived CDR1 and CDR2 are DFQATT and SNEGSKA (reference sequence). The CDR3 covers 14 residues.